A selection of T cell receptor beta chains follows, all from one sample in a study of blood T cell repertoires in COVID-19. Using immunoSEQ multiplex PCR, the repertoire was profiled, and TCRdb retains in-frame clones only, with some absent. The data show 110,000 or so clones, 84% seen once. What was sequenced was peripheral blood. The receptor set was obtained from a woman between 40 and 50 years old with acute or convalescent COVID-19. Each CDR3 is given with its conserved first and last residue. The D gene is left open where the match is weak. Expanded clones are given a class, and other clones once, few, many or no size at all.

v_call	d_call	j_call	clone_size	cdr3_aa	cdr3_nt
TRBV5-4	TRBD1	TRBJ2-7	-	CASSTGQSSYEQYF	TGTGCCAGCAGCACGGGACAGAGCTCCTACGAGCAGTACTTC
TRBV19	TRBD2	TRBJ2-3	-	CASSETSGNTDTQYF	TGTGCCAGTAGTGAGACTAGCGGCAACACAGATACGCAGTATTTT
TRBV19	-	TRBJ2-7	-	CASSLTGGGYEQYF	TGTGCCAGTAGTCTTACGGGGGGCGGTTACGAGCAGTACTTC
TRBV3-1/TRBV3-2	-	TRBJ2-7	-	CASRGALAYEQYF	TGTGCCAGCAGGGGGGCCCTGGCCTACGAGCAGTACTTC
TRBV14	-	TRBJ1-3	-	CASSQRTGLSGNTIYF	TGTGCCAGCAGCCAAAGAACAGGCCTTTCTGGAAACACCATATATTTT
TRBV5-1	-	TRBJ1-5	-	CASSPTVNQPQHF	TGCGCCAGCAGCCCCACAGTCAATCAGCCCCAGCATTTT
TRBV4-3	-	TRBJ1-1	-	CASSQEQGGRTEAFF	TGCGCCAGCAGCCAGGAACAGGGAGGGAGAACTGAAGCTTTCTTT
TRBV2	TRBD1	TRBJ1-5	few	CASSRDRGLKPQHF	TGTGCCAGCAGTCGGGACAGGGGGCTAAAGCCCCAGCATTTT
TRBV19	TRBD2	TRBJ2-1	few	CASSTRLAGGLREQFF	TGTGCCAGTAGTACCAGACTAGCGGGGGGGCTACGGGAGCAGTTCTTC
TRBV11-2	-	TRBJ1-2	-	CASSLVRVDGYTF	TGTGCCAGCAGCTTAGTACGGGTCGATGGCTACACCTTC
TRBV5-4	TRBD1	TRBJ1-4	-	CASSRGQENEKLFF	TGTGCCAGCAGCCGGGGACAGGAAAATGAAAAACTGTTTTTT
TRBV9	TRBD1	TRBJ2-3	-	CASSVGLGDRGTDTQYF	TGTGCCAGCAGCGTCGGGCTTGGCGACAGGGGTACAGATACGCAGTATTTT
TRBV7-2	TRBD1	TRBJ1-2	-	CASSPRADRDDGYTF	TGTGCCAGCAGCCCTCGGGCCGACAGGGACGATGGCTACACCTTC
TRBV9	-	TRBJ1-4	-	CASSVVRHLFF	TGTGCCAGCAGCGTAGTTCGACACCTGTTTTTT
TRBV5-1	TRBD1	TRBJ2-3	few	CASRYEGARSDTQYF	TGCGCCAGCAGGTACGAGGGGGCCCGGTCAGATACGCAGTATTTT
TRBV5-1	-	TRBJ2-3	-	CASSLTAGRTDTQYF	TGCGCCAGCAGCTTGACGGCGGGGCGCACAGATACGCAGTATTTT
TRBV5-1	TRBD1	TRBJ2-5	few	CASSLGTGGQETQYF	TGCGCCAGCAGCTTAGGGACAGGGGGTCAAGAGACCCAGTACTTC
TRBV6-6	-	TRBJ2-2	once	CASSPSPFSGNTGELFF	TGTGCCAGCAGTCCATCCCCTTTTAGCGGGAACACCGGGGAGCTGTTTTTT
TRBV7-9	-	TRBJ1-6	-	CASSSRTGTYNSPLHF	TGTGCCAGCAGCTCGAGGACGGGAACCTATAATTCACCCCTCCACTTT
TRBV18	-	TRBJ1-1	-	CASSIGQLNTEAFF	TGTGCCAGCTCCATCGGACAACTCAACACTGAAGCTTTCTTT
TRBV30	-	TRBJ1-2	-	CAWSVWVGDPGGNGYTF	TGTGCCTGGAGTGTATGGGTTGGGGATCCCGGAGGGAATGGCTACACCTTC
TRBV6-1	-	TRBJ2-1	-	CASSEKTRTAGGNEQFF	TGTGCCAGCAGTGAAAAGACCCGGACGGCCGGGGGCAATGAGCAGTTCTTC
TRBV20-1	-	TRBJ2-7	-	CSASGDYEQYF	TGCAGTGCTTCGGGGGACTACGAGCAGTACTTC
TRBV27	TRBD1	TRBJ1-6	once	CASSTRQGYNSPLHF	TGTGCCAGCAGTACCCGACAGGGCTATAATTCACCCCTCCACTTT
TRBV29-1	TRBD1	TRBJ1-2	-	CSVENGNRGGGYTF	TGCAGCGTTGAAAATGGGAACAGGGGAGGAGGCTACACCTTC
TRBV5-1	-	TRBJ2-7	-	CASSPREGGGYEQYF	TGCGCCAGCAGCCCAAGGGAGGGGGGCGGCTACGAGCAGTACTTC
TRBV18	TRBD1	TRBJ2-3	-	CASSRGTGDADTQYF	TGTGCCAGCTCACGTGGGACAGGGGACGCAGATACGCAGTATTTT
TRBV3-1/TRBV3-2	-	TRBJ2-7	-	CASSQVQGEQYF	TGTGCCAGCAGCCAAGTCCAGGGCGAGCAGTACTTC
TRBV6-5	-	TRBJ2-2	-	CASSYADRTNTGELFF	TGTGCCAGCAGTTACGCCGACAGGACGAACACCGGGGAGCTGTTTTTT